The rows below give T cell receptor beta chains drawn from one sample of a study of control samples from healthy donors and cancer patients. Libraries were prepared by immunoSEQ multiplex PCR; TCRdb keeps only in-frame clonotypes and omits some of them. The sample comprises more than 95,000 clones, approximately 92% of which are singletons, and roughly 0.54% rests with the top ten. The sequenced material came from PBMCs. These receptors all come from a man at least 80 years old with head and neck cancer. Both conserved end residues are part of each CDR3. Each record gives: D gene, clone size, J gene, V gene, CDR3 protein, CDR3 DNA. The D gene is left open where the match is weak. Expanded clones are given a class, and other clones once, few, many or no size at all.

D: .
size: once
J: TRBJ1-1
V: TRBV5-1
CDR3: CASSLEAGANTEAFF
DNA: TGCGCCAGCAGCTTGGAGGCAGGGGCGAACACTGAAGCTTTCTTT

D: TRBD1
size: .
J: TRBJ2-3
V: TRBV10-1
CDR3: CASSESIVGTGDSDTQYF
DNA: TGCGCCAGCAGTGAGTCAATCGTAGGGACAGGGGACTCGGATACGCAGTATTTT

D: .
size: .
J: TRBJ1-6
V: TRBV7-8
CDR3: CASSLVQPYNSPLHF
DNA: TGTGCCAGCAGCTTAGTGCAGCCCTATAATTCACCCCTCCACTTT

D: .
size: few
J: TRBJ2-7
V: TRBV7-9
CDR3: CASSTIYEQYF
DNA: TGTGCCAGCAGCACTATTTACGAGCAGTACTTC

D: .
size: .
J: TRBJ2-5
V: TRBV7-9
CDR3: CASSLNQETQYF
DNA: TGTGCCAGCAGCTTAAACCAAGAGACCCAGTACTTC

D: .
size: .
J: TRBJ1-6
V: TRBV5-1
CDR3: CASSLEGKSSYNSPLHF
DNA: TGCGCCAGCAGCTTGGAGGGCAAGAGCTCCTATAATTCACCCCTCCACTTT

D: .
size: .
J: TRBJ1-5
V: TRBV19
CDR3: CASSTDSNQPQHF
DNA: TGTGCCAGTAGTACAGATAGCAATCAGCCCCAGCATTTT

D: .
size: once
J: TRBJ1-6
V: TRBV5-1
CDR3: CASSLEGVNNSPLHF
DNA: TGCGCCAGCAGCTTGGAAGGGGTAAATAATTCACCCCTCCACTTT

D: .
size: .
J: TRBJ2-3
V: TRBV27
CDR3: CASSFGDFRSSDTQYF
DNA: TGTGCCAGCAGTTTCGGTGACTTCCGAAGCTCGGATACGCAGTATTTT

D: .
size: few
J: TRBJ2-1
V: TRBV27
CDR3: CASSLPRGTEQFF
DNA: TGTGCCAGCAGTTTACCTAGGGGGACTGAGCAGTTCTTC

D: TRBD1
size: .
J: TRBJ1-2
V: TRBV19
CDR3: CASSSDRGRDYGYTF
DNA: TGTGCCAGTAGTTCCGACAGGGGGCGCGACTATGGCTACACCTTC

D: .
size: .
J: TRBJ2-7
V: TRBV4-3
CDR3: CASSQDIGEELPYEQYF
DNA: TGCGCCAGCAGCCAAGATATAGGGGAAGAACTCCCCTACGAGCAGTACTTC

D: .
size: .
J: TRBJ2-7
V: TRBV10-3
CDR3: CAISDDSPYEQYF
DNA: TGTGCCATCAGTGACGACAGCCCCTACGAGCAGTACTTC

D: TRBD1
size: .
J: TRBJ2-3
V: TRBV6-5
CDR3: CATSIRGRTDTQYF
DNA: TGTGCCACTTCAATCAGGGGGCGCACAGATACGCAGTATTTT

D: .
size: .
J: TRBJ1-1
V: TRBV2
CDR3: CASSLRQPTEAFF
DNA: TGTGCCAGCAGTCTCCGGCAGCCCACTGAAGCTTTCTTT

D: .
size: .
J: TRBJ2-3
V: TRBV20-1
CDR3: CSGWRGDTQYF
DNA: TGCAGTGGATGGCGGGGAGATACGCAGTATTTT

D: .
size: .
J: TRBJ2-7
V: TRBV18
CDR3: CASSWTSSYEQYF
DNA: TGTGCCAGCTCCTGGACTTCTTCCTACGAGCAGTACTTC

D: .
size: .
J: TRBJ1-3
V: TRBV9
CDR3: CASSVVSTWGAGNTIYF
DNA: TGTGCCAGCAGCGTAGTTTCCACCTGGGGCGCGGGAAACACCATATATTTT

D: .
size: .
J: TRBJ1-4
V: TRBV4-2
CDR3: CASSLRPGRLEKLFF
DNA: TGTGCCAGCAGTTTGAGGCCGGGACGCCTTGAAAAACTGTTTTTT

D: .
size: .
J: TRBJ1-2
V: TRBV13
CDR3: CASSPPDRLGTNYGYTF
DNA: TGTGCCAGCAGCCCTCCGGACAGATTAGGGACTAACTATGGCTACACCTTC

D: TRBD1
size: .
J: TRBJ1-1
V: TRBV12-3/TRBV12-4
CDR3: CASTGGGSTEAFF
DNA: TGTGCCAGCACAGGGGGGGGTAGCACTGAAGCTTTCTTT

D: TRBD1
size: .
J: TRBJ2-7
V: TRBV9
CDR3: CASSHPRQGTYEQYF
DNA: TGTGCCAGCAGCCATCCGAGACAGGGAACCTACGAGCAGTACTTC

D: TRBD1
size: .
J: TRBJ1-2
V: TRBV10-2
CDR3: CASSPGQAPTF
DNA: TGCGCCAGCAGTCCGGGACAGGCGCCCACCTTC

D: .
size: .
J: TRBJ2-7
V: TRBV6-2/TRBV6-3
CDR3: CASSYGADGPVGQYF
DNA: TGTGCCAGCAGTTACGGGGCGGACGGACCGGTCGGGCAGTACTTC

D: TRBD2
size: .
J: TRBJ2-7
V: TRBV7-9
CDR3: CASSLGTSGSEEQYF
DNA: TGTGCCAGCAGCTTAGGGACTAGCGGGAGTGAAGAGCAGTACTTC

D: .
size: .
J: TRBJ2-7
V: TRBV7-6
CDR3: CASSFLAGPQDEQYF
DNA: TGTGCCAGCAGCTTTCTTGCGGGCCCCCAGGACGAGCAGTACTTC

D: TRBD1
size: .
J: TRBJ1-4
V: TRBV18
CDR3: CASSPPGTGGLEKLFF
DNA: TGTGCCAGCTCACCACCGGGAACAGGGGGCTTAGAAAAACTGTTTTTT

D: .
size: .
J: TRBJ2-6
V: TRBV4-3
CDR3: CASSQGEGIGANVLTF
DNA: TGCGCCAGCAGCCAAGGCGAGGGCATTGGGGCCAACGTCCTGACTTTC

D: .
size: .
J: TRBJ1-2
V: TRBV19
CDR3: CASSIRGRNGYTF
DNA: TGTGCCAGTAGTATAAGAGGGCGCAATGGCTACACCTTC

D: .
size: .
J: TRBJ2-2
V: TRBV24-1
CDR3: CATRLDRGNTGELFF
DNA: TGTGCCACCAGACTGGACAGAGGGAACACCGGGGAGCTGTTTTTT

D: .
size: .
J: TRBJ2-7
V: TRBV10-3
CDR3: CAIRGTFPGEQYF
DNA: TGTGCCATCAGGGGGACTTTTCCAGGGGAGCAGTACTTC

D: TRBD2
size: .
J: TRBJ2-7
V: TRBV6-1
CDR3: CASSEAAGPGGEQYF
DNA: TGTGCCAGCAGTGAAGCGGCGGGTCCGGGGGGAGAGCAGTACTTC